One sample yielded the 12 T cell receptor beta chains listed below, sequenced in a study of blood T cells in healthy people across ages. Sample-barcoded 5' priming and a J-beta primer mix drove a second PCR of 7 to 11 cycles. MiXCR, applied by TCRdb to the 5' RACE reads, yields one record per CDR3 protein. The sample records about 730,000 distinct CDR3 sequences, around 46% being singletons. The sample comprised blood. Receptors were obtained from a woman aged 60-75 years in good health.

The chain couples TRBV14 to TRBJ2-5, with a tentative D call TRBD2 (5 bases). CDR1 and CDR2 from the germline V gene are SGHDN and FVKESK. The length of the CDR3 is 15 residues. Trimming removed 1 base at V and 5 bases at J, with 14 bases between. In nucleotides, the CDR3 is TGTGCCAGCAGCCAAGCAGACGAGGGAATGGAGACCCAGTACTTC. Protein sequence: CASSQADEGMETQYF.

The rearrangement uses TRBV7-2 and TRBJ2-5, with 12 bases that match TRBD2. This CDR3 is built from 15 residues. Germline trimming cut 5 bases from V and 11 bases from J; bases unmatched to any gene: 12. In germline, CDR1 is SGHTA, CDR2 FQGNSA. The CDR3 nucleotides read TGTGCCAGCAGCCAGATTCTAGCGGGGGGGAAGGAGCAGTACTTC. Translation gives CASSQILAGGKEQYF.

Comments on this clonotype: The junction does not match germline at one end; this may be a read error. V usage is TRBV18 and J usage is TRBJ2-7; 12 bases agree with TRBD2. Germline V gene lookup returns CDR1 KGHSH and CDR2 LQKENI. This CDR3 is 17 amino acids long. DNA of the CDR3: TGTGCCAGCTCACCGTTGGCTAGCGGGAGGGCTTCCTATGAGCAGTACTTC. It is translated as CASSPLASGRASYEQYF.

V and J are TRBV12-3 or TRBV12-4 and TRBJ2-1; D is perhaps TRBD2 (6 bases). V shed 7 bases and J shed 1 base, with 17 bases lying between them. This CDR3 is built from 16 residues. The CDR3 DNA is TGTGCCAGCAAAATTGCGGCGGGGAGATCCTACAATGAGCAGTTCTTC. Translating it yields CASKIAAGRSYNEQFF.

This clonotype was seen repeatedly, ten times or more. The chain has TRBV12-3 or TRBV12-4 and TRBJ2-1; D might be TRBD2 (6 bases). The CDR3 is made up of 13 amino acids. Deletions cut 5 bases from V and 4 bases from J, with 9 bases between. The CDR3 DNA is TGTGCCAGCAGTGGGACTGGGTACAATGAGCAGTTCTTC. Its protein is CASSGTGYNEQFF.

In its sample, this clonotype was seen once. J is TRBJ2-2 and V is TRBV20-1; D ambiguous. Trimming removed 6 bases from V and 0 bases from J, with 5 bases in between. This CDR3 is 12 amino acids long. In germline, CDR1 is DFQATT, CDR2 SNEGSKA (reference sequence). CDR3 residues: CSARTNTGELFF. Here the CDR3 DNA reads TGCAGTGCAAGGACGAACACCGGGGAGCTGTTTTTT.

The genes are TRBV11-2 and TRBJ2-5; 9 bases align to TRBD2. The J call may be incorrect, as the DNA end agrees better with TRBJ2-1. The CDR3 has 15 residues. CDR1 and CDR2 from the germline V gene are SGHAT and FQNNGV. CDR3 in DNA: TGTGCCAGCAGCTTAGGAGCGGGGGGTGGAGAGACCCAGTTCTTC. It specifies CASSLGAGGGETQFF.

This clonotype was observed a single time. The chain is built from TRBV20-1 and TRBJ2-3; TRBD2 aligns across 10 bases. CDR3 length: 17 residues. Germline V lookup: CDR1 DFQATT, CDR2 SNEGSKA (reference sequence). With 3 bases clipped from V and 0 bases from J, the junction kept 9 bases outside the gene matches. Here the CDR3 reads CSASPAGGRTSTDTQYF. The CDR3 region has the DNA TGCAGTGCTAGTCCAGCGGGGGGGAGGACTAGCACAGATACGCAGTATTTT.

The chain combines TRBV7-9 with TRBJ1-5, with 10 positions matching TRBD1. Germline lookup yields CDR1 SEHNR and CDR2 FQNEAQ (reference sequence). The CDR3 has 17 residues. J was trimmed by 2 bases and V by 1 base; bases with no gene match: 5. CDR3 DNA sequence: TGTGCCAGCAGCTTAGGGACTGGGACAGGGGGCAATCAGCCCCAGCATTTT. Protein product: CASSLGTGTGGNQPQHF.

This clonotype was detected a few times. The gene calls are TRBV12-3 or TRBV12-4 and TRBJ2-7, with 11 nucleotides matching TRBD1. Trimming cost V 1 base and J 4 bases; bases outside gene matches: 15. The CDR3 extends over 19 amino acids. CDR3 protein: CASSLVRDRGLLEGYEQYF. The CDR3 region has the DNA TGTGCCAGCAGTTTAGTTCGGGACAGGGGGTTACTTGAAGGATACGAGCAGTACTTC.

The chain couples TRBV10-3 to TRBJ2-4; 11 nucleotides align to TRBD2. The J call may be in error: the DNA end matches TRBJ2-7 better. The CDR3 spans 16 residues. In germline, CDR1 is ENHRY, CDR2 SYGVKD. The DNA of the CDR3 is TGTGCCATCAGCCCTTACGGGACTAGCGGAACCTACGAGCAGTACTTC. Protein product: CAISPYGTSGTYEQYF.

This clonotype was recorded a few times. The V gene is TRBV2, the J gene TRBJ2-5, with D tentatively TRBD2 (5 bases). Germline assignment: CDR1 SNHLY and CDR2 FYNNEI. The CDR3 has 14 residues. V lost 6 bases and J lost 7, with 18 bases in between. The CDR3: CASSLTQSRGTQYF. The CDR3 region has the DNA TGTGCCAGCAGCCTAACCCAAAGCCGGGGGACCCAGTACTTC. Supplemented by reference TRBV2 and TRBJ2-5, the full variable domain reads EPEVTQTPSHQVTQMGQEVILRCVPISNHLYFYWYRQILGQKVEFLVSFYNNEISEKSEIFDDQFSVERPDGSNFTLKIRSTKLEDSAMYFCASSLTQSRGTQYFGPGTRLLVL.